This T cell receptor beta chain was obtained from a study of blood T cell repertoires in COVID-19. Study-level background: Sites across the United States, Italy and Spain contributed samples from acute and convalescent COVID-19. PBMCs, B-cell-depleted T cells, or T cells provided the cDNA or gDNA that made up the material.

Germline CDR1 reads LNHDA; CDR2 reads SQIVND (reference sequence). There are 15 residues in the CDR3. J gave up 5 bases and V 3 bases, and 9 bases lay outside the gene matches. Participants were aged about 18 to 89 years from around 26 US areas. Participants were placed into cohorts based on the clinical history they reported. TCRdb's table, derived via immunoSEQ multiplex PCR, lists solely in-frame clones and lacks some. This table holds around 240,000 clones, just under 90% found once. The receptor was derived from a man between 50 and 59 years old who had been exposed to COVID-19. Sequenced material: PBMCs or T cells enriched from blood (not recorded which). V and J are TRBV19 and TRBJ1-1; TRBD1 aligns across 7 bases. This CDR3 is CASSIRDRVGTEAFF. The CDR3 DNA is TGTGCCAGTAGTATTCGAGACAGGGTAGGGACTGAAGCTTTCTTT. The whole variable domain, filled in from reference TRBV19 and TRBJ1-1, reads DGGITQSPKYLFRKEGQNVTLSCEQNLNHDAMYWYRQDPGQGLRLIYYSQIVNDFQKGDIAEGYSVSREKKESFPLTVTSAQKNPTAFYLCASSIRDRVGTEAFFGQGTRLTVV.